A few counts support the clone carrying this T cell receptor (beta chain). The data were taken from a study of blood T cell repertoires in COVID-19. Study at large: COVID-19 samples collected from the United States, Italy and Spain covered acute and convalescent phases. Nucleic acid was either cDNA or gDNA, and it came from T cells, B-cell-depleted T cells, or PBMCs.

Trimming at V came to 0 bases and at J to 2 bases, leaving 11 bases not matched to a gene. The CDR3 has 18 residues. CDR1 and CDR2 from the germline V gene are SGHNT and YYREEE (reference sequence). In the source study's methods: From reference gene primer amplification, estimates of nucleated cell counts were derived. Method: immunoSEQ multiplex PCR; TCRdb's copy keeps in-frame clones and lacks some. The DNA gave D and trimming, while V, J and clone size come from that table. This table holds roughly 150,000 clones, approximately 73% found once. This sequence was found in a man between 60 and 75 years old with acute or convalescent COVID-19. What was sequenced was peripheral blood. The chain links TRBV5-4 to TRBJ2-7; 10 bases line up with TRBD2. The CDR3 DNA is TGTGCCAGCAGCTTGGCTCCCGGGACTAGCGTGCACCCCTACGAGCAGTACTTC. Translated, it gives CASSLAPGTSVHPYEQYF.